This T cell receptor beta chain was found in a study of blood T cell repertoires in COVID-19. Sequencing used immunoSEQ multiplex PCR; TCRdb keeps in-frame clones, though not all of them. The data contain about 130,000 clones, just over 75% of them seen just once; the ten biggest clones take up 9.5% to 14%. The germline V and J ends were trimmed by 0 bases and 0 bases, with 8 bases remaining between them. Germline V gives CDR1 MNHEY, CDR2 SVGEGT. CDR3 size: 15 residues. This chain uses TRBV6-2 or TRBV6-3 with TRBJ1-2, with a weak D call TRBD1 (5 bases). Sequencing used peripheral blood. This clonotype originated in a human donor in a cohort sampled during active COVID-19. The CDR3 spells CASSYSTDTNYGYTF. The CDR3 DNA reads TGTGCCAGCAGTTACTCGACAGACACTAACTATGGCTACACCTTC.